The 29 T cell receptor beta chains presented below share a single source sample, sequenced in a study of control samples from healthy donors and cancer patients. Sequencing was performed with immunoSEQ multiplex PCR; in TCRdb, only in-frame clones are kept and a portion is missing. The sample holds 100,000 to 150,000 clones, roughly 90% seen once. Sequenced sample: blood. These receptor sequences come from a woman between 50 and 59 years old in good health.

The J gene is TRBJ1-2, the V gene TRBV6-5; D is perhaps TRBD1 (5 bases). The CDR3 has 15 amino acids. Trimming cost V 2 bases and J 5 bases, with 15 bases left between them. In germline, CDR1 is MNHEY, CDR2 SVGAGI. CDR3 sequence: CASSYVGRDDYGYTF. The CDR3 region has the DNA TGTGCCAGCAGTTACGTCGGCAGGGATGATTATGGCTACACCTTC.

V is TRBV28 and J is TRBJ1-1; maybe TRBD1 (5 bases). The germline V gene has CDR1 MDHEN and CDR2 SYDVKM. CDR3 length: 14 residues. V gave up 5 bases and J gave up 4 bases, with 14 bases separating them. The CDR3: CASSDGAGITEAFF. The DNA for the CDR3 is TGTGCCAGCAGTGACGGGGCGGGAATCACTGAAGCTTTCTTT.

J is TRBJ1-1 and V is TRBV30; D gene uncertain. The germline gives CDR1 GTSNPN, CDR2 SVGIG (reference sequence). V was cut by 0 bases and J by 12 bases, with 8 bases left in between. This CDR3 has 10 residues. The CDR3 sequence: CAWSVQRTFF. DNA of the CDR3: TGTGCCTGGAGTGTCCAGAGGACTTTCTTT.

Only one count was recorded for this clone. The V gene is TRBV10-3, the J gene TRBJ1-3, with a tentative D call TRBD1 (5 bases). The CDR3 contains 15 residues. Trimming left V 3 bases short and J 3 bases short, with 12 bases between. Germline assignment: CDR1 ENHRY and CDR2 SYGVKD. The CDR3 nucleotides read TGTGCCATCAGTGACAGGGTGGTCGGTGGAAACACCATATATTTT. The encoded protein is CAISDRVVGGNTIYF.

CDR3 residues: CASMRRAGVGFF. The CDR3, as DNA: TGTGCCAGCATGCGCCGTGCAGGAGTTGGGTTCTTT. This rearrangement joins TRBV6-5 to TRBJ1-1; D call uncertain. From germline, CDR1 is MNHEY and CDR2 SVGAGI. The V end lost 7 bases, the J end lost 14 bases, and 20 bases lay between the germline ends. The CDR3 totals 12 residues.

The chain employs TRBV6-4 and TRBJ2-5, with D hard to call. Trimming left V 8 bases short and J 9 bases short, with 16 bases between. The length of the CDR3 is 12 residues. Germline-derived CDR1 and CDR2 are MRHNA and SNTAGT. CDR3 bases: TGTGCCAGCGAACTATCCCTGATGGCCCAGTACTTC. Protein: CASELSLMAQYF.

The gene calls are TRBV14 and TRBJ1-1; D not certain. The CDR3 runs 9 residues. Germline CDR1 and CDR2: SGHDN and FVKESK. CDR3: CPTATEAFF. DNA for the CDR3: TGTCCTACCGCCACTGAAGCTTTCTTT.

This clone was detected once. The CDR3 is CASSLAGQRDTQYF. The CDR3 nucleotides read TGCGCCAGCAGCTTGGCCGGCCAGCGAGATACGCAGTATTTT. The chain couples TRBV5-1 to TRBJ2-3; D is unclear. V lost 0 bases and J lost 5, with 10 bases in between. Germline values: CDR1 SGHRS, CDR2 YFSETQ. This CDR3 has 14 amino acids.

V and J are TRBV28 and TRBJ1-1; no clear D gene. The germline V and J ends were trimmed by 7 bases and 0 bases, with 9 bases remaining between them. There are 13 residues in the CDR3. Looked up from germline, CDR1 is MDHEN and CDR2 is SYDVKM. For the CDR3, the DNA is TGTGCCAGCACCTCACCCATGAACACTGAAGCTTTCTTT. It codes for CASTSPMNTEAFF.

This clone has just one count. The V gene is TRBV19, the J gene TRBJ1-5, with D uncertain. Germline V gene data show CDR1 as LNHDA and CDR2 as SQIVND (reference sequence). The CDR3 is 16 residues long. V lost 7 bases and J 6 bases, leaving 22 bases between the germline ends. CDR3 bases: TGTGCCAGTACCCTAGCGGACCCTCTGAGAGGTCAGCCCCAGCATTTT. Amino acid sequence: CASTLADPLRGQPQHF.

The chain couples TRBV6-1 to TRBJ2-3, with D perhaps given as TRBD1 or TRBD2 (5 bases each). This CDR3 spans 16 amino acids. Between the trimmed V and J ends, which lost 1 base and 2 bases, there was a span of 13 bases. Germline CDR1 reads MNHNS; CDR2 reads SASEGT. The CDR3 protein is CASSEVRGAPTDTQYF. CDR3 coding DNA: TGTGCCAGCAGTGAAGTTCGAGGGGCCCCCACAGATACGCAGTATTTT.

This rearrangement joins TRBV18 to TRBJ2-2, with D possibly matching TRBD1 (5 bases). Per germline, CDR1 KGHSH and CDR2 LQKENI. The CDR3 extends over 12 amino acids. V was pared by 3 bases and J by 6 bases, with 5 bases between. The CDR3 nucleotides read TGTGCCAGCTCACCCAGGGCCGGGGAGCTGTTTTTT. This encodes CASSPRAGELFF.

The chain combines TRBV28 with TRBJ1-1; TRBD1 aligns across 11 bases. The length of the CDR3 is 15 residues. Germline-derived CDR1 and CDR2 are MDHEN and SYDVKM. The J segment lost 6 bases and the V segment lost 2 bases, leaving 5 bases of the junction unmatched. CDR3 amino acids: CASSLPDRGLAEAFF. DNA for the CDR3: TGTGCCAGCAGTTTACCGGACAGGGGGCTGGCTGAAGCTTTCTTT.

The chain has TRBV7-9 and TRBJ2-3; D not resolved. This CDR3 contains 17 residues. Germline V gives CDR1 SEHNR, CDR2 FQNEAQ (reference sequence). Deletions cut 0 bases from V and 1 base from J, with 14 bases between. The CDR3 region is CASSLAQTSPGTDTQYF. The CDR3 DNA sequence: TGTGCCAGCAGCTTAGCGCAAACTTCCCCGGGCACAGATACGCAGTATTTT.

The chain recombines TRBV11-2 with TRBJ1-2, with D hard to call. This CDR3 has 13 amino acids. Looked up from germline, CDR1 is SGHAT and CDR2 is FQNNGV. Trimming shortened V by 0 bases and J by 5 bases, and 7 bases separated the two germline ends. The CDR3 DNA reads TGTGCCAGCAGCTTAGAATTTGATTATGGCTACACCTTC. Translating it yields CASSLEFDYGYTF.

In DNA form, the CDR3 reads TGTGCCAGCAGCTTAGCCGGGGGGGCAGGTCAGCCCCAGCATTTT. Translated: CASSLAGGAGQPQHF. The chain is built from TRBV7-9 and TRBJ1-5, with D maybe TRBD1 (6 bases). V was shortened by 0 bases and J by 6 bases, with 12 bases between the two germline ends. Germline CDR1 reads SEHNR; CDR2 reads FQNEAQ (reference sequence). The CDR3 spans 15 residues.

The chain uses TRBV28 and TRBJ2-2; 10 nucleotides match TRBD2. V lost 8 bases and J lost 6; bases outside the gene matches: 6. The CDR3 is 14 amino acids. Germline V gene lookup returns CDR1 MDHEN and CDR2 SYDVKM. The CDR3 here is CASATSGIAGELFF. In DNA form, the CDR3 reads TGTGCCAGCGCCACTAGCGGGATCGCCGGGGAGCTGTTTTTT.

This chain uses TRBV29-1 with TRBJ2-6, with D maybe TRBD2 (6 bases). CDR1 and CDR2 from the germline V gene are SQVTM and ANQGSEA. The CDR3 is 14 residues long. The ends were cut back, 3 bases at V and 2 bases at J, with 8 bases in the middle. The DNA for the CDR3 is TGCAGCGTTGATACGGGGGCTGGGGCCAACGTCCTGACTTTC. Its translation is CSVDTGAGANVLTF.

The V call is TRBV27, the J call TRBJ2-7; possibly TRBD1 for D (5 bases). Per germline, CDR1 MNHEY and CDR2 SMNVEV (reference sequence). The CDR3 length is 13 residues. Trimming pared 5 bases from V and 3 bases from J, leaving 11 bases between. CDR3 in DNA: TGTGCCAGCAGTCCCCTCGACAGCTACGAGCAGTACTTC. Residues: CASSPLDSYEQYF.

This clone has a single count. This chain joins TRBV5-4 and TRBJ2-3; D is unclear. The length of the CDR3 is 14 residues. The germline CDR1 and CDR2 sequences are SGHNT and YYREEE (reference sequence). V gave up 1 base and J gave up 0 bases, with 6 bases separating them. The CDR3 nucleotides are TGTGCCAGCAGCTTGACGGGTAGCACAGATACGCAGTATTTT. Amino acid sequence: CASSLTGSTDTQYF.

The CDR3 reads CASSFGPYEQYF. The CDR3, as DNA: TGTGCCAGCAGTTTTGGGCCTTACGAGCAGTACTTC. The chain combines TRBV28 with TRBJ2-7; no definite D call. Trimming removed 3 bases from V and 4 bases from J, with 7 bases in between. Germline values: CDR1 MDHEN, CDR2 SYDVKM. This CDR3 spans 12 amino acids.

This chain links TRBV7-2 with TRBJ1-5; tentatively, D is TRBD1 (6 bases). The CDR3 spans 15 residues. Trimming removed 1 base at V and 9 bases at J, with 16 bases between. Germline V gene sequence: CDR1 SGHTA, CDR2 FQGNSA. The CDR3 region has the DNA TGTGCCAGCAGCTTAGGTGGGGACACGAAATGGCCCCAGCATTTT. Translation: CASSLGGDTKWPQHF. Full variable domain (remainder filled in from reference TRBV7-2 and TRBJ1-5): GAGVSQSPSNKVTEKGKDVELRCDPISGHTALYWYRQSLGQGLEFLIYFQGNSAPDKSGLPSDRFSAERTGGSVSTLTIQRTQQEDSAVYLCASSLGGDTKWPQHFGDGTRLSIL.

The gene calls are TRBV27 and TRBJ1-1, with D unclear. V lost 3 bases and J lost 5, with 10 bases in between. This CDR3 contains 13 residues. The germline gives CDR1 MNHEY, CDR2 SMNVEV (reference sequence). This CDR3 reads CASSLEGGTEAFF. CDR3 DNA sequence: TGTGCCAGCAGTTTGGAGGGTGGTACTGAAGCTTTCTTT.

The chain combines TRBV28 with TRBJ1-5; D uncertain. V dropped 5 bases and J dropped 6 bases, with 5 bases sitting between them. The CDR3 contains 11 residues. Per the germline V gene, CDR1 is MDHEN and CDR2 is SYDVKM. The CDR3 protein is CASSTVQPQHF. In DNA form, the CDR3 reads TGTGCCAGCAGTACGGTTCAGCCCCAGCATTTT.

The chain has TRBV25-1 and TRBJ2-3; D is unresolved. CDR1 MGHDK and CDR2 SYGVNS come from the germline V gene. The CDR3 extends over 16 amino acids. V lost 1 base and J 6 bases, leaving 17 bases between the germline ends. The CDR3 nucleotides read TGTGCCAGCAGTGAATTGGCAGTCTCCACGACGGATACGCAGTATTTT. It yields the protein CASSELAVSTTDTQYF.

V is TRBV3-1 (or the pseudogene TRBV3-2) and J is TRBJ1-1, with no clear D. The CDR3 runs to 14 residues. Trimming pared 1 base from V and 4 bases from J, leaving 10 bases between. Germline loops: CDR1 LGHDT, CDR2 YNNKEL (reference sequence). The DNA for the CDR3 is TGTGCCAGCAGCCAAGTGACGGGATTCACTGAAGCTTTCTTT. It yields the protein CASSQVTGFTEAFF.

The rearrangement links TRBV6-5 to TRBJ1-4; 7 bases are shared with TRBD1. The CDR3 spans 14 residues. The ends lost 6 bases at V and 5 bases at J; junction bases unmatched: 6. Germline-derived CDR1 and CDR2 are MNHEY and SVGAGI. The CDR3 DNA reads TGTGCCAGCAGGGGGACAGCTGTGAATGAAAAACTGTTTTTT. Encoded protein: CASRGTAVNEKLFF.

The chain is built from TRBV25-1 and TRBJ1-2, with TRBD1 matching 12 bases. Per germline, CDR1 MGHDK and CDR2 SYGVNS. This CDR3 has 16 amino acids. The ends lost 2 bases at V and 8 bases at J; junction bases unmatched: 9. The CDR3 nucleotides read TGTGCCAGCAGTGAAGCCTCCGGGACAGGGGGCTCCGGCTACACCTTC. This codes for CASSEASGTGGSGYTF.

The V gene is TRBV5-1, the J gene TRBJ2-2, with D perhaps TRBD1 (6 bases). CDR1 and CDR2 from the germline V gene are SGHRS and YFSETQ. This CDR3 has 15 residues. V was cut by 3 bases and J by 2 bases, with 11 bases left in between. CDR3 coding DNA: TGCGCCAGCAGCTGGGACACACGAAACACCGGGGAGCTGTTTTTT. As protein: CASSWDTRNTGELFF.